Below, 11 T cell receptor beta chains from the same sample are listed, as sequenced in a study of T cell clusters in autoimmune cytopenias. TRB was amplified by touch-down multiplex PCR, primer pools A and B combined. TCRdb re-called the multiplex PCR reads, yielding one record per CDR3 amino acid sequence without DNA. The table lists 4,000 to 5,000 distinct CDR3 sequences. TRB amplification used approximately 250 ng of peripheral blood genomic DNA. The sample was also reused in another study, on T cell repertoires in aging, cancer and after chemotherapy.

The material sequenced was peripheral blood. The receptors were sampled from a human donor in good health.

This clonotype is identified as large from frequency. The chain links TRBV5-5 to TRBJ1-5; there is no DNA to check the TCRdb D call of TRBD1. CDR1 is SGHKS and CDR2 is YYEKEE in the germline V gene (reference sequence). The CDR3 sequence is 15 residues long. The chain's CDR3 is CASSPRQGGVQPQHF.

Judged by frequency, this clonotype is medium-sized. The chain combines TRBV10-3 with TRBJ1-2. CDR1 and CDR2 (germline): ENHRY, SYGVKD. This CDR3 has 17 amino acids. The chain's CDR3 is CAISSAGWGSDLYGYTF.

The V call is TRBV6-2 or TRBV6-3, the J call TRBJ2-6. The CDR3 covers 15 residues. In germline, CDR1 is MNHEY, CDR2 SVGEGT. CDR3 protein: CASSYAVSGANVLTF.

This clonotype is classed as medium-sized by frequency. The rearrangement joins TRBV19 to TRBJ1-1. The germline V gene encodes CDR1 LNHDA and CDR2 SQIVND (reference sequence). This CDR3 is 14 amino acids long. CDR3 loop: CASSTDRLNTEAFF. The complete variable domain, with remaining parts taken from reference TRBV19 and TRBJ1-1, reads DGGITQSPKYLFRKEGQNVTLSCEQNLNHDAMYWYRQDPGQGLRLIYYSQIVNDFQKGDIAEGYSVSREKKESFPLTVTSAQKNPTAFYLCASSTDRLNTEAFFGQGTRLTVV.

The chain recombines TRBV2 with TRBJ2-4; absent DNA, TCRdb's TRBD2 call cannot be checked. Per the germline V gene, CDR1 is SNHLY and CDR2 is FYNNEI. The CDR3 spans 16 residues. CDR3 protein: CASKRAGGLAKNIQYF.

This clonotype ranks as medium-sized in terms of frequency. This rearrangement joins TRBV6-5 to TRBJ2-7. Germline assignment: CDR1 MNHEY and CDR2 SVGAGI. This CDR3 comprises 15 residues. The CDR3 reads CASSYSGTAPYEQYF.

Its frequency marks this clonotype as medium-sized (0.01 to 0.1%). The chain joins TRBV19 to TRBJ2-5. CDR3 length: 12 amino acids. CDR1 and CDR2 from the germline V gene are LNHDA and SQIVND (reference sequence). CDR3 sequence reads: CASSAHQETQYF.

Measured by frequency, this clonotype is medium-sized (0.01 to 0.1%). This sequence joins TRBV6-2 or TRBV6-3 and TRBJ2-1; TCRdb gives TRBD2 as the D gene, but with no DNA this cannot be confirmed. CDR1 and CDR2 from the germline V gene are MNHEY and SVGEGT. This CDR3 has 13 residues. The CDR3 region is CASGLEWYNEQFF.

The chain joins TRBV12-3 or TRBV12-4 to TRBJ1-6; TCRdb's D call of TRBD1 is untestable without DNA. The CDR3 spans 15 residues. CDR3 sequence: CASSTQDTRNSPLHF.

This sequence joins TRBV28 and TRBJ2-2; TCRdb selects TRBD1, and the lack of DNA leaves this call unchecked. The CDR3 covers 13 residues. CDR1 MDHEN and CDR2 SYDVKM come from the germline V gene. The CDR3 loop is CATVDRGAGELFF.

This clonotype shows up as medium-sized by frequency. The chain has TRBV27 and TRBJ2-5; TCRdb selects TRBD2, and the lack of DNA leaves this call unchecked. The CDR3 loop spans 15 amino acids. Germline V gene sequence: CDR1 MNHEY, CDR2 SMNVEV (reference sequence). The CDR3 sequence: CASSLFKLAGETQYF.